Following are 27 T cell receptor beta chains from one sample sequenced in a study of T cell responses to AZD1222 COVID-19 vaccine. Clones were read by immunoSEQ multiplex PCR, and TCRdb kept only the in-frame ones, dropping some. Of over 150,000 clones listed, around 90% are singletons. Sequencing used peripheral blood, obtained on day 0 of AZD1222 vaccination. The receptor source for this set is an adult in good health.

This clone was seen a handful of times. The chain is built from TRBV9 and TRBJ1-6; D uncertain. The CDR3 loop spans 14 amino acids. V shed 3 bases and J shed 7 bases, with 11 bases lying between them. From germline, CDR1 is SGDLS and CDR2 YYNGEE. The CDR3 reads CASSEGTINSPLHF. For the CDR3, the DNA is TGTGCCAGCAGCGAGGGAACCATAAATTCACCCCTCCACTTT.

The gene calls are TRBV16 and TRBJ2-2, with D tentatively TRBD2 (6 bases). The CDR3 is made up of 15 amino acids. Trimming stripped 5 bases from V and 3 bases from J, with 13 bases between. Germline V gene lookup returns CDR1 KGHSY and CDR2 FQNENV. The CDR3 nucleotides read TGTGCCAGCAGCGCACTAGCCACTCACACCGGGGAGCTGTTTTTT. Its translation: CASSALATHTGELFF.

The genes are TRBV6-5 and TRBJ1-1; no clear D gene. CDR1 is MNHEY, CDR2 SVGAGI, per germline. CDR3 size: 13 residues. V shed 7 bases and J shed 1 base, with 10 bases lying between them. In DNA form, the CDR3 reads TGTGCCAGCACCCTAAGCGGGAACACTGAAGCTTTCTTT. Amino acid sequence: CASTLSGNTEAFF.

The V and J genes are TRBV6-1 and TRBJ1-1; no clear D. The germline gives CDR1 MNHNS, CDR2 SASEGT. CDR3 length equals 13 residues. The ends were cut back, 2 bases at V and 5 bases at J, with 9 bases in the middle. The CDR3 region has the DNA TGTGCCAGCAGTGAAAATACGGGAACTGAAGCTTTCTTT. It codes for CASSENTGTEAFF.

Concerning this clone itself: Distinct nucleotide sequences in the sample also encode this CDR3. In DNA form, the CDR3 reads TGTGCCAGTAGTATTAGGGAGACCCAGTACTTC. This sequence encodes CASSIRETQYF. The V call is TRBV19, the J call TRBJ2-5; the D is unclear. Looked up from germline, CDR1 is LNHDA and CDR2 is SQIVND (reference sequence). V dropped 3 bases and J dropped 5 bases, with 4 bases sitting between them. The CDR3 runs to 11 residues.

The CDR3 reads CASSLPGGKGTQYF. CDR3 sequence (DNA): TGTGCCAGCAGCTTACCGGGGGGAAAGGGTACGCAGTATTTT. The V gene is TRBV7-3, the J gene TRBJ2-3, with 7 bases identical to TRBD2. After removal of 2 bases from V and 8 bases from J, the junction contained 7 bases not matched to a gene. This CDR3 has 14 residues. From germline, CDR1 is SGHTA and CDR2 FQGTGA.

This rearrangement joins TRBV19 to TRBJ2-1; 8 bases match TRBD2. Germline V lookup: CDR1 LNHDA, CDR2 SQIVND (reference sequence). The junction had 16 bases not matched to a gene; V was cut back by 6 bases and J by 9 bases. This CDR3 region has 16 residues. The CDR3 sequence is CASRAAGSGSRVEQFF. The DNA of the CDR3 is TGTGCCAGTAGAGCAGCAGGGAGCGGGAGTAGGGTTGAGCAGTTCTTC.

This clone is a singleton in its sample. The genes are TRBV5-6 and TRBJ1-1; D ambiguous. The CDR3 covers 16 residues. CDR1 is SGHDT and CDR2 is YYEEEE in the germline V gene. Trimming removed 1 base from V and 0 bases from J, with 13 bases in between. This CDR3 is CASSLIGGTLNTEAFF. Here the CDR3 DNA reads TGTGCCAGCAGCTTGATCGGCGGAACCCTGAACACTGAAGCTTTCTTT. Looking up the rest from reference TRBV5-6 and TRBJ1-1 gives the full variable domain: DAGVTQSPTHLIKTRGQQVTLRCSPKSGHDTVSWYQQALGQGPQFIFQYYEEEERQRGNFPDRFSGHQFPNYSSELNVNALLLGDSALYLCASSLIGGTLNTEAFFGQGTRLTVV.

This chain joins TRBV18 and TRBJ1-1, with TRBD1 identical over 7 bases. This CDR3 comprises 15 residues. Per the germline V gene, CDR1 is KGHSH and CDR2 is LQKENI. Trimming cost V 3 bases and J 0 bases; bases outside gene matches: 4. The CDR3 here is CASSPRDSMNTEAFF. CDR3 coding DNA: TGTGCCAGCTCACCCCGGGACAGCATGAACACTGAAGCTTTCTTT.

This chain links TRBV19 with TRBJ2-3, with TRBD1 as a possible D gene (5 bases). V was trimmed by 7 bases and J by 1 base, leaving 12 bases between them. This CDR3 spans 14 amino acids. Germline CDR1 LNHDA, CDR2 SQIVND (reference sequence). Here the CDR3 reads CASNRRERTDTQYF. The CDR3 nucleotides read TGTGCCAGTAACCGCAGGGAACGCACAGATACGCAGTATTTT.

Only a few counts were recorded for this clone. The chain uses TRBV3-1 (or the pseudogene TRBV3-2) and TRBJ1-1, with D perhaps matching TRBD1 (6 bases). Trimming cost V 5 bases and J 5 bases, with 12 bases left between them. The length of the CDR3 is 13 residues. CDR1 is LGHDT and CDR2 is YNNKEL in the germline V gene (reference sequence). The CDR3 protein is CASSGGARTEAFF. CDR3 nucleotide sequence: TGTGCCAGCAGCGGGGGGGCGAGAACTGAAGCTTTCTTT.

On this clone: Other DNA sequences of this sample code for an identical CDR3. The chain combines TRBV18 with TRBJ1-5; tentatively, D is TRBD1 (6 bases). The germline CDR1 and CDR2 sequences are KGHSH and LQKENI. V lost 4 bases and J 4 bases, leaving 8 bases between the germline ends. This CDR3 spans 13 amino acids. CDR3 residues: CASSRQANQPQHF. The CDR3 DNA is TGTGCCAGCTCACGACAGGCTAATCAGCCCCAGCATTTT. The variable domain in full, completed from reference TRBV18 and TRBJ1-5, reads NAGVMQNPRHLVRRRGQEARLRCSPMKGHSHVYWYRQLPEEGLKFMVYLQKENIIDESGMPKERFSAEFPKEGPSILRIQQVVRGDSAAYFCASSRQANQPQHFGDGTRLSIL.

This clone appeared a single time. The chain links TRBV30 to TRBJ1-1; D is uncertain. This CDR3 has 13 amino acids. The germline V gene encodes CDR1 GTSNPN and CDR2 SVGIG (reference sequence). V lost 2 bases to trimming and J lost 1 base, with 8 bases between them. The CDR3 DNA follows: TGTGCCTGGAGTTGGCGGAGGAACACTGAAGCTTTCTTT. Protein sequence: CAWSWRRNTEAFF.

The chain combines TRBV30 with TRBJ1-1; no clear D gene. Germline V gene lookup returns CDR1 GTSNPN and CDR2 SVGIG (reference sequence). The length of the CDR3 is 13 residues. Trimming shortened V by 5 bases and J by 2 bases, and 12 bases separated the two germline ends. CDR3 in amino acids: CAWQEGSNTEAFF. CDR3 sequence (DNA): TGTGCCTGGCAGGAAGGGAGCAACACTGAAGCTTTCTTT.

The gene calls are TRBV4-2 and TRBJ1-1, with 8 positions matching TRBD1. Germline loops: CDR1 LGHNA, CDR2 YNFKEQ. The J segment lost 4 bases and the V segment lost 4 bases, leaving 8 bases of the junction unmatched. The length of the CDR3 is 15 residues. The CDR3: CASSLPGQGVTEAFF. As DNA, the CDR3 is TGTGCCAGCAGCCTACCAGGACAGGGAGTCACTGAAGCTTTCTTT.

This CDR3 is CASSFWQGRLDTQYF. Written as DNA, the CDR3 is TGTGCCAGCAGTTTTTGGCAGGGGAGGTTAGATACGCAGTATTTT. The chain has TRBV27 and TRBJ2-3; possibly TRBD1 or TRBD2 for D (6 bases each). The CDR3 is 15 amino acids. The germline V and J ends were trimmed by 3 bases and 5 bases, with 15 bases remaining between them. Germline CDR1 reads MNHEY; CDR2 reads SMNVEV (reference sequence).

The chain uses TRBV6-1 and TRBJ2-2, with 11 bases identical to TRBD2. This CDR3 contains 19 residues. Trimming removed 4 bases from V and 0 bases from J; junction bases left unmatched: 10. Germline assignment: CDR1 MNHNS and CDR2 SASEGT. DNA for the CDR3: TGTGCCAGCAGTGGCCCTATACTAGCGGGGGCCACGAACACCGGGGAGCTGTTTTTT. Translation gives CASSGPILAGATNTGELFF.

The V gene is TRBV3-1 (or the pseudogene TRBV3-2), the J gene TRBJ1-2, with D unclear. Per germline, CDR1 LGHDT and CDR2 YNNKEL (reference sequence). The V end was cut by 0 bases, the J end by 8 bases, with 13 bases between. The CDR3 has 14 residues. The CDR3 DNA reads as TGTGCCAGCAGCCAAGAAAGTGGTCTCACGGGCTACACCTTC. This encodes CASSQESGLTGYTF.

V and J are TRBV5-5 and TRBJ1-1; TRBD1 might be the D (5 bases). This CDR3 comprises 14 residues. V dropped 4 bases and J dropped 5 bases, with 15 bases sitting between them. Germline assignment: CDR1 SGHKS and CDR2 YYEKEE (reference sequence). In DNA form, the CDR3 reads TGTGCCAGCAGCCCGGGGACTCGGGAGACTGAAGCTTTCTTT. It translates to CASSPGTRETEAFF.

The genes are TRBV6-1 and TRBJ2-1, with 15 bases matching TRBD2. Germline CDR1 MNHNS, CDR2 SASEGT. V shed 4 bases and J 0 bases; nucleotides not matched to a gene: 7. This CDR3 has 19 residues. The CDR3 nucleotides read TGTGCCAGCAGTGGCGCCGGGACTAGCGGGAGGTTCTCCTACAATGAGCAGTTCTTC. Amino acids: CASSGAGTSGRFSYNEQFF.

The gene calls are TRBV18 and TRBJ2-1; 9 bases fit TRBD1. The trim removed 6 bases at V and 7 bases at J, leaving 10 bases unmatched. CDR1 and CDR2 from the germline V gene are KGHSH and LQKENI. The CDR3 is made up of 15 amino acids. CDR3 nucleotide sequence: TGTGCCAGCTCCCCTGGGACAGGGACTACTAATGAGCAGTTCTTC. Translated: CASSPGTGTTNEQFF.

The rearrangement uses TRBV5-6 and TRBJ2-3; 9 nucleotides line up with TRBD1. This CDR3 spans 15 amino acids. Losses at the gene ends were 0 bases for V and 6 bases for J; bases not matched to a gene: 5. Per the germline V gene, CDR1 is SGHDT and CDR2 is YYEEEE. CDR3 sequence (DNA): TGTGCCAGCAGCTTGGTAACAGGGGGCCAGGATACGCAGTATTTT. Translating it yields CASSLVTGGQDTQYF.

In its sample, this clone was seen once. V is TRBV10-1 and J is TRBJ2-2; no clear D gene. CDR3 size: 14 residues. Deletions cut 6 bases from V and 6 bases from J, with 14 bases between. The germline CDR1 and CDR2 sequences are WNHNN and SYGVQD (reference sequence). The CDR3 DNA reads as TGCGCCAGCAGGGACGGAGCCAGGTCCGGGGAGCTGTTTTTT. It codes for CASRDGARSGELFF.

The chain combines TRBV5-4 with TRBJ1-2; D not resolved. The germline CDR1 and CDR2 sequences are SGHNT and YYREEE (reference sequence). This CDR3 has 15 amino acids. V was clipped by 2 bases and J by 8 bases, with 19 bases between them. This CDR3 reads CASSFRGGVGEGYTF. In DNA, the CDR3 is TGTGCCAGCAGCTTCCGTGGAGGAGTGGGTGAGGGCTACACCTTC.

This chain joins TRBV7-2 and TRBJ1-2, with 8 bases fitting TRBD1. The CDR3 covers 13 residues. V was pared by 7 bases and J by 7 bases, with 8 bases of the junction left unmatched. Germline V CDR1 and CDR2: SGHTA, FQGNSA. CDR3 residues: CASTPGQGLGYTF. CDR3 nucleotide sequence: TGTGCCAGCACCCCAGGACAGGGTCTTGGCTACACCTTC.

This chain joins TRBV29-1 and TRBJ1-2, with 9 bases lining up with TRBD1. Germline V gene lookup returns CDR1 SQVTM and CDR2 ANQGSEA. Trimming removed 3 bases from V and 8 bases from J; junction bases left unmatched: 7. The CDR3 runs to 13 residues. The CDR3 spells CSVDRGTGNGYTF. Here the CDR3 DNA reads TGCAGCGTTGATCGCGGGACAGGGAACGGCTACACCTTC.

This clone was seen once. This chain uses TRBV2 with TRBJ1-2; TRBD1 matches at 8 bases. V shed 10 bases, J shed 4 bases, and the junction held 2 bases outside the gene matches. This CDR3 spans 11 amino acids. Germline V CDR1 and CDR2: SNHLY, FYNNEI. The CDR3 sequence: CANGQGYGYTF. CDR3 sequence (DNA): TGTGCCAATGGACAGGGCTATGGCTACACCTTC.